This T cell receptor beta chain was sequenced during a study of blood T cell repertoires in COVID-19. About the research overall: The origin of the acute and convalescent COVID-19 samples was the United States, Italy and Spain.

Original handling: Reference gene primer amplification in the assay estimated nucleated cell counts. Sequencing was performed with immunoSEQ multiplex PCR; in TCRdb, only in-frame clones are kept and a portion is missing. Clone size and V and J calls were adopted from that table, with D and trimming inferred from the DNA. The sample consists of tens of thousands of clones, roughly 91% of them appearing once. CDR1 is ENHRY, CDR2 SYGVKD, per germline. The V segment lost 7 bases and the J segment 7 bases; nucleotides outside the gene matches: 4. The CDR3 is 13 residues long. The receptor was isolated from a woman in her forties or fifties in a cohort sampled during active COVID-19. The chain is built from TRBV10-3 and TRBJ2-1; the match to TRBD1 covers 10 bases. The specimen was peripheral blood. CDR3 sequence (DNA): TGTGCCATCACCCGGACAGGGGGGAATGAGCAGTTCTTC. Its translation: CAITRTGGNEQFF.